Sequencing of this T cell receptor (beta chain) was carried out in a study of OX40 agonist ivuxolimab in advanced cancers. Study background: Ivuxolimab, an antibody that agonizes OX40 (CD134), was administered to the patients. Antecedent anti-PD-1, anti-PD-L1 or anti-CTLA-4 therapy was permissible, with 40% having received some.

V was clipped by 5 bases and J by 5 bases; unmatched bases: 4. From germline, CDR1 is MDHEN and CDR2 SYDVKM. The CDR3 length is 14 residues. Data came from immunoSEQ multiplex PCR; TCRdb stores just in-frame clones and leaves some out. The sample includes tens of thousands of clones, roughly 80% of them seen just once. V gene TRBV28 combines with J gene TRBJ1-5; 9 bases map to TRBD1. Sample: CD4+ or CD8+ T cells sorted from blood, taken in a trial of the OX40 agonist ivuxolimab. This TCR was sampled from an adult with an advanced solid tumor such as melanoma, head and neck, liver or kidney cancer. The chain's CDR3 is CASSGTGNHQPQHF. The CDR3 nucleotides are TGTGCCAGCAGTGGGACAGGGAACCATCAGCCCCAGCATTTT.